This TCR beta chain was obtained from a study of technical replicates of blood from several donors. Here immunoSEQ multiplex PCR was the method, and the copy in TCRdb shows in-frame clones only, minus some. The table lists about 100,000 clones, nearly 97% of them singletons. Trimming took off 0 bases at V and 2 bases at J, with 9 bases between the two ends. This CDR3 is 15 amino acids long. Germline V gene sequence: CDR1 SGDLS, CDR2 YYNGEE. J is TRBJ1-3 and V is TRBV9, with unresolved D. Sequenced input: T cells isolated from PBMCs. This receptor was taken from a human donor in good health. The CDR3 bases are TGTGCCAGCAGCGTAGCGGGAGGTACTGGAAACACCATATATTTT. This codes for CASSVAGGTGNTIYF.